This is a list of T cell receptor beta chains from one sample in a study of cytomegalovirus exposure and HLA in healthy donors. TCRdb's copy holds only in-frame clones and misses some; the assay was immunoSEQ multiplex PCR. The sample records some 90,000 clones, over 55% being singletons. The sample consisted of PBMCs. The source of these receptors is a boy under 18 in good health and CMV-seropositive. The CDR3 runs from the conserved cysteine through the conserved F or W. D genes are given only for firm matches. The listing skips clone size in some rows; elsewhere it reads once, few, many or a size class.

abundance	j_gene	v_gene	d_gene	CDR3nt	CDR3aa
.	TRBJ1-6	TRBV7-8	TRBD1	TGTGCCAGCAGCTTAGCGGGGACAGAGAATTCACCCCTCCACTTT	CASSLAGTENSPLHF
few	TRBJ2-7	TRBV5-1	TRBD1	TGCGCCAGCAGCTTTCCGGGACAGGGATCCGAGCAGTACTTC	CASSFPGQGSEQYF
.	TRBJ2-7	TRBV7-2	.	TGTGCCAGCAGCTTCGGGGAATCCTACGAGCAGTACTTC	CASSFGESYEQYF
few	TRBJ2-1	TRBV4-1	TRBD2	TGCGCCAGCAGCCAAACAGGTGGCGGGACTAACTACAATGAGCAGTTCTTC	CASSQTGGGTNYNEQFF
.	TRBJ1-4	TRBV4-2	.	TGTGCCAGCAGCTTACTAGGGGAAAAACTGTTTTTT	CASSLLGEKLFF
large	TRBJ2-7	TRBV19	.	TGTGCCAGTAGTATGGTTGGGGGCGTAGAGCAGTACTTC	CASSMVGGVEQYF
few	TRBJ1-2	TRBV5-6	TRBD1	TGTGCCAGCAGCTTACAGGGGGCAGGAGGCTACACCTTC	CASSLQGAGGYTF
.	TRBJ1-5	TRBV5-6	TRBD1	TGTGCCAGCAGCCAGACAGGGTACAATCAGCCCCAGCATTTT	CASSQTGYNQPQHF
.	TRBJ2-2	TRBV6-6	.	TGTGCCAGCAGTTACGGCCGAACCAACACCGGGGAGCTGTTTTTT	CASSYGRTNTGELFF
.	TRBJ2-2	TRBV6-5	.	TGTGCCAGCAGAATTGATGGAGGACTGACCGGGGAGCTGTTTTTT	CASRIDGGLTGELFF
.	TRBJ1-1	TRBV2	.	TGTGCCAGCAGTTTACCGGGGTTGAACACTGAAGCTTTCTTT	CASSLPGLNTEAFF
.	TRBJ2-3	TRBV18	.	TGTGCCAGCTCACCACTTGCAGGGTCGGCTACAGATACGCAGTATTTT	CASSPLAGSATDTQYF
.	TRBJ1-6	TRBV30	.	TGTGCCTGGAGTACGTTTCAGGGAAGAGATTCACCCCTCCACTTT	CAWSTFQGRDSPLHF
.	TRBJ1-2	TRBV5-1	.	TGCGCCAGCAGCTTGGCCGGACAGCGAAACTATGGCTACACCTTC	CASSLAGQRNYGYTF
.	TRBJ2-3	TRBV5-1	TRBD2	TGCGCCAGCAGCTTGGGAACTAGCGGAACAGATACGCAGTATTTT	CASSLGTSGTDTQYF
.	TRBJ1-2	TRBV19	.	TGTGCCAGTACCACGCGTAATATGGTGCCCGGCTACACCTTC	CASTTRNMVPGYTF
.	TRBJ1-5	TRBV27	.	TGTGCCAGCAGTCCCCAGGTTACTGATCAGCCCCAGCATTTT	CASSPQVTDQPQHF
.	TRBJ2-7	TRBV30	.	TGTGCCTGGAGGACGGATGTTGGACAGCCCTACGAGCAGTACTTC	CAWRTDVGQPYEQYF
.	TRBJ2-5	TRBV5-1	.	TGCGCCAGCAGCTTGGGCGTCCAAGAGACCCAGTACTTC	CASSLGVQETQYF
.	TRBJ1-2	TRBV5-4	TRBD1	TGTGCCAGCAGCTTGGGTGGGGGACAGGGGGCGCGTGGCTACACCTTC	CASSLGGGQGARGYTF
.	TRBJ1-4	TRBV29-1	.	TGCAGCGTTGAAGAAGGGCAGGGGAGCGAAAAACTGTTTTTT	CSVEEGQGSEKLFF
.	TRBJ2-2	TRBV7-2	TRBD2	TGTGCCAGCAGCTTAGGCGGGGGCGGGGAGCTGTTTTTT	CASSLGGGGELFF
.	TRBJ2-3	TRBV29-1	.	TGCAGCGTTGAAGAGACACCCCTTAATACGCAGTATTTT	CSVEETPLNTQYF
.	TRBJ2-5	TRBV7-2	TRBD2	TGTGCCAGCGGACTAGCGGGTTCAGAGACCCAGTACTTC	CASGLAGSETQYF
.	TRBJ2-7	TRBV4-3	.	TGCGCCAGCAGCCAAGAGGTTAGAGCCCCGAGCTACGAGCAGTACTTC	CASSQEVRAPSYEQYF
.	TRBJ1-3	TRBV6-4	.	TGTGCCAGCAGTGGTTACCAGTACTCTGGAAACACCATATATTTT	CASSGYQYSGNTIYF
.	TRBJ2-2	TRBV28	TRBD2	TGTGCCAGCAGTTTCTTAGGAGCGGGGGAGAACACCGGGGAGCTGTTTTTT	CASSFLGAGENTGELFF
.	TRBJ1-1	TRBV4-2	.	TGTGCCAGCAGCCAAGGAAGGGACTCCCGAGGGGAAGCTTTCTTT	CASSQGRDSRGEAFF
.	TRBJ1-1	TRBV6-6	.	TGTGCCAGCAGCCGCCAGGGCACTGAAGCTTTCTTT	CASSRQGTEAFF
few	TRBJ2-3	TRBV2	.	TGTGCCAGCAGTACAGGGCGGCGACCTAGCACAGATACGCAGTATTTT	CASSTGRRPSTDTQYF
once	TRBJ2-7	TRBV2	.	TGTGCCAGCAGAGGGGACCAGGGGGAGCAGTACTTC	CASRGDQGEQYF
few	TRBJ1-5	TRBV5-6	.	TGTGCCAGCAGCTTGGCTCGGGGGTATCAGCCCCAGCATTTT	CASSLARGYQPQHF
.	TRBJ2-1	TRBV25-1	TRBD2	TGTGCCAGCCGCCGGACTAGCGGGTTTTACAATGAGCAGTTCTTC	CASRRTSGFYNEQFF
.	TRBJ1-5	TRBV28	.	TGTGCCAGCAGTGGGGCCAGGGGAGGCAATCAGCCCCAGCATTTT	CASSGARGGNQPQHF
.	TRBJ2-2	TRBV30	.	TGTGCCTGGAGCATCGGGGAGCTGTTTTTT	CAWSIGELFF
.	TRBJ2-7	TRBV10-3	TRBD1	TGTGCCATCAGTGACCCCAGACAGGGGGTACACGAGCAGTACTTC	CAISDPRQGVHEQYF
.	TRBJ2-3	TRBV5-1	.	TGCGCCAGCAGCTTGGTTGGGAGCTCCGTGTCAGATACGCAGTATTTT	CASSLVGSSVSDTQYF
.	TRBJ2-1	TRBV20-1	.	TGCAGTGCTAGGCCCCTAAATGAGCAGTTCTTC	CSARPLNEQFF
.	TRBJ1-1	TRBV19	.	TGTGTAATCGGGAACACTGAAGCTTTCTTT	CVIGNTEAFF
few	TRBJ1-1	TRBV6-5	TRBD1	TGTGCCAGCAGTTCAAGATCGGGACAGGGTAGGTCTGAAGCTTTCTTT	CASSSRSGQGRSEAFF
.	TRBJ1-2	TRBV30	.	TGTGCCTGGAACCCGGAGATAAACTATGGCTACACCTTC	CAWNPEINYGYTF
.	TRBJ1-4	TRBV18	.	TGTGCCAGCTCACCCACGGACAGTTTCGGTGAAAAACTGTTTTTT	CASSPTDSFGEKLFF
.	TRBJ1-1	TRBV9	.	TGTGCCAGCAGCGTAGCGGGGACAAGGTCTGAAGCTTTCTTT	CASSVAGTRSEAFF
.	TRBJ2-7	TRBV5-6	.	TGTGCCAGCAGCTTGGGGGGGGAATCGAGTTACGAGCAGTACTTC	CASSLGGESSYEQYF
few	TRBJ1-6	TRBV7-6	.	TGTGCCACCTCGGGGTATCCGGATTCACCCCTCCACTTT	CATSGYPDSPLHF
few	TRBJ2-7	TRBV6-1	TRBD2	TGTGCCAGCAACTTGCCCCCGGGACTAGTCTTCGAGCAGTACTTC	CASNLPPGLVFEQYF
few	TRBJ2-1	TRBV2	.	TGTGCCAGCAGGGAGGACAGCTACAATGAGCAGTTCTTC	CASREDSYNEQFF
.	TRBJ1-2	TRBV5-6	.	TGTGCCAGCAGCCCGATCATGGGGGGGGATAACTATGGCTACACCTTC	CASSPIMGGDNYGYTF
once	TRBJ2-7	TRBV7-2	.	TGTGCCAGCAGCCCTACAGGGCTCTACGAGCAGTACTTC	CASSPTGLYEQYF
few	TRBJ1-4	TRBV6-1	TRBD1	TGTGCCAGCAGTGAAAGAGGGGGCTCTGAAAAACTGTTTTTT	CASSERGGSEKLFF